Listed below are T cell receptor beta chains from one sample, sequenced in a study of shared clonotypes between healthy human individuals. Measured with immunoSEQ multiplex PCR; TCRdb has only the in-frame clones, and not every one. The repertoire includes approximately 2.5 million clones, around 90% of them detected once, and about 0.13% sits in the top ten. Sequencing used naive CD4+ T cells sorted from blood. The source of these receptors is a man aged 18 to 30 in good health. CDR3s include the opening cysteine and the closing phenylalanine or tryptophan. The order of the fields is D gene, clone size, J gene, V gene, CDR3 length, CDR3 DNA, CDR3 protein. D genes are given only for firm matches. The size field is filled for only some rows; it gives once, few, many or a size class.

. . TRBJ1-1 TRBV2 12 TGTGCCAGCAGGCACAGGAACACTGAAGCTTTCTTT CASRHRNTEAFF
TRBD2 . TRBJ2-5 TRBV13 16 TGTGCCAGCAGCTTATACATAGCGGGGTCGCAAGAGACCCAGTACTTC CASSLYIAGSQETQYF
TRBD2 . TRBJ2-3 TRBV10-3 15 TGTGCCATCAGCACGACTAGCGGGGGGCTGGATACGCAGTATTTT CAISTTSGGLDTQYF
TRBD1 once TRBJ1-1 TRBV10-3 15 TGTGCCATCAGGACACAGGGGACGTCGAACACTGAAGCTTTCTTT CAIRTQGTSNTEAFF
. . TRBJ2-7 TRBV27 13 TGTGCCAGCAGTCATGACGAATTTCGCGAGCAGTACTTC CASSHDEFREQYF
. . TRBJ2-1 TRBV4-2 18 TGTGCCAGCAGCCAAGATAGAGGCCACGGTGGCTCCTACAATGAGCAGTTCTTC CASSQDRGHGGSYNEQFF
TRBD2 . TRBJ2-3 TRBV7-9 15 TGTGCCAGCAGCTCAGGAGCGGGATGGTCAGATACGCAGTATTTT CASSSGAGWSDTQYF
TRBD2 . TRBJ2-5 TRBV19 15 TGTGCCAGTAGTAAGGGGACTAGCGGGGCAGAGACCCAGTACTTC CASSKGTSGAETQYF
. . TRBJ2-3 TRBV7-6 16 TGTGCCAGCAGCTTAGCAAGTTGGGGGTCTCGGGATACGCAGTATTTT CASSLASWGSRDTQYF
TRBD2 . TRBJ2-3 TRBV4-2 17 TGTGCCAGCAGCCAAGAACCAGCGGGGGCCCTCACAGATACGCAGTATTTT CASSQEPAGALTDTQYF